This T cell receptor (beta chain) came from a study of blood T cell repertoires in COVID-19. The germline V and J ends were trimmed by 0 bases and 5 bases, with 10 bases remaining between them. CDR3 length: 14 residues. Germline CDR1 MGHRA, CDR2 YSYEKL. This clone has only a few counts. Data came from immunoSEQ multiplex PCR; TCRdb stores just in-frame clones and leaves some out. The table records around 190,000 clones, about four fifths of them present only once. The chain links TRBV4-1 to TRBJ1-1, with a weak D call TRBD1 (6 bases). The sequenced sample consisted of peripheral blood. This TCR came from a human donor in a cohort sampled during active COVID-19. The DNA for the CDR3 is TGCGCCAGCAGCCAAGATTCAGGGGAAACTGAAGCTTTCTTT. Translating it yields CASSQDSGETEAFF.